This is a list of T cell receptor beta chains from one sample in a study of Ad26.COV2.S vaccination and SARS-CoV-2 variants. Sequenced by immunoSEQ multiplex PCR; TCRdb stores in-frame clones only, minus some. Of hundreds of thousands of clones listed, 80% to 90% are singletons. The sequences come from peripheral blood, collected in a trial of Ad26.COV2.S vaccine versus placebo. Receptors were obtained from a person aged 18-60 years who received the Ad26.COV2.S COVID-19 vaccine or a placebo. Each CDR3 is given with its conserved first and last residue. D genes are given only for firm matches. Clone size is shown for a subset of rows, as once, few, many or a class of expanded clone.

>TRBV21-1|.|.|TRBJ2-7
CASSNVGGARYEQYF
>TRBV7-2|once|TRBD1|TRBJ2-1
CASSLSTGGVFSDEQFF
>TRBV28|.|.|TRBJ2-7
CASSVIRDIYEQYF
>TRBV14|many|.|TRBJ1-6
CASTLSVGSPLHF
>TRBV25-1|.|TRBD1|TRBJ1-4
CASSESGTANEKLFF
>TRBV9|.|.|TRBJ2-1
CASSVHSVSYNEQFF
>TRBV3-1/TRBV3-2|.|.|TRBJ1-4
CASSQARGGEKLFF
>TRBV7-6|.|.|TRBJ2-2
CASSSRDRTGELFF
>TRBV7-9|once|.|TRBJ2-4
CASRLGGKNIQYF
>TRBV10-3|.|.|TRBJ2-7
CAISAQDSYEQYF
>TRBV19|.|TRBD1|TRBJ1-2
CASRTPGQTYGYTF
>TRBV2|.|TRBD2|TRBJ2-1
CAGTRTSGYNEQFF
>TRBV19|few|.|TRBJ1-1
CASNIDTPEAFF
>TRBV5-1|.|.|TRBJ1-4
CASSLGGSPTNEKLFF
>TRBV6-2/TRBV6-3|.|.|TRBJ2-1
CASSTMGFYNEQFF
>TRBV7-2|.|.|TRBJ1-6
CASSHPKGAGWDSPLHF
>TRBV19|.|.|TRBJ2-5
CASSPSSGRETQYF
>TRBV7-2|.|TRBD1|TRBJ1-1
CASSQDRGVREAFF
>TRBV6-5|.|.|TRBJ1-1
CASSYTVGGGTEAFF
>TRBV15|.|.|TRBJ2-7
CATSGGNSYSYEQYF
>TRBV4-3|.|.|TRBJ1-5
CASSQDRDSNQPQHF
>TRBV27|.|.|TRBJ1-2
CASSADSSVPNYGYTF
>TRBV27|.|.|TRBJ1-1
CASSWSRGNTEAFF
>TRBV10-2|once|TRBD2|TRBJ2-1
CASSGTSGRDGEQFF
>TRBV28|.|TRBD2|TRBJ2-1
CASSLLRTSGGHNEQFF
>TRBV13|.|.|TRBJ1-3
CASSLGQGFSGNTIYF
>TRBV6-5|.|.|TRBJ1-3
CASALRVGNTIYF
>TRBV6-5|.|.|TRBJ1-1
CASSRGEATEAFF
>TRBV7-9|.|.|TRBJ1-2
CASSPRDYGYTF
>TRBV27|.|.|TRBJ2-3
CASSLTLRTDTQYF
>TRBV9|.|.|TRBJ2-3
CASSVGNNRAYRRTDTQYF
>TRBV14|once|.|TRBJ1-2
CASSQSSGNYGYTF
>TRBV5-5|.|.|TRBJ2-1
CASSLLGHNEQFF